Following are 2 T cell receptor beta chains from one sample sequenced in a study of control samples from healthy donors and cancer patients. Here immunoSEQ multiplex PCR was the method, and the copy in TCRdb shows in-frame clones only, minus some. Of 100,000 to 150,000 clones in the sample, 85% to 95% were seen once. Material: PBMCs. The source is an elderly man with head and neck cancer.

The chain combines TRBV7-9 with TRBJ2-1; D might be TRBD2 (6 bases). Trimming pared 4 bases from V and 2 bases from J, leaving 12 bases between. Germline-derived CDR1 and CDR2 are SEHNR and FQNEAQ (reference sequence). The CDR3 runs 15 residues. CDR3 nucleotides: TGTGCCAGCAGCTGGGGACTCCTGCCCTACAATGAGCAGTTCTTC. This gives the protein CASSWGLLPYNEQFF.

This chain connects TRBV27 to TRBJ1-2; TRBD1 matches 8 bases. This CDR3 has 14 amino acids. Trimming took 4 bases from V and 8 from J; bases not matched to a gene: 9. The germline V gene encodes CDR1 MNHEY and CDR2 SMNVEV (reference sequence). CDR3 DNA: TGTGCCAGCAGTTCAGGGGGCGTCCTCCGGGGCTACACCTTC. Translating gives CASSSGGVLRGYTF.